This T cell receptor (beta chain) was identified during a study of beta chain features in type 1 diabetes. Study-level results: Overrepresentation of cells with high TCR expression could result from cDNA sequencing. TCRB rearrangement may or may not be influenced by HLA type; here this remained unresolved. Shortening of TCRB CDR3s, moderate but significant, appeared in all four CD4+ subsets of Type 1 diabetes patients.

With respect to this clone: Antigen: not known. The identical CDR3 is also encoded by other nucleotide sequences in the sample.

CDR1 SGHRS and CDR2 YFSETQ come from the germline V gene. V gave up 3 bases and J gave up 5 bases; unmatched junction bases: 3. This CDR3 comprises 14 residues. The whole isolated RNA underwent reverse transcription, so sequencing captured expressed TCRB transcripts. Here immunoSEQ multiplex PCR was the method, and the copy in TCRdb shows in-frame clones only, minus some. The data contain approximately 170,000 clones, 7% to 10% of them singletons. The sequenced sample was central memory CD4+ T cells from blood. The chain joins TRBV5-1 to TRBJ2-3, with 10 bases fitting TRBD2. The sequence came from a woman aged 18-29 years in good health. CDR3 DNA: TGCGCCAGCAGCTCTAGCGGGGGAGGAGATACGCAGTATTTT. Translation: CASSSSGGGDTQYF.